This T cell receptor beta chain was identified during a study of regulatory T cells in long-lasting Graves disease. Across the whole study: Graves' patients diagnosed newly had used antithyroid drugs under 3 months. General study findings and limits: Lower TCR diversity characterized persistent Graves' patients relative to newly diagnosed patients. When disease was persistent, TRBV28, TRBJ1-2 and TRBJ2-5 were the favored segments. Accuracy could have been hurt by small sample size.

V lost 1 base and J 6 bases, leaving 16 bases between the germline ends. Germline assignment: CDR1 SGHTA and CDR2 FQGNSA. CDR3 length: 15 residues. This clonotype was counted ten times or more. The target antigen is unknown. With iRepertoire HTBI primers and Arm-PCR of CDR3 regions, TCR beta libraries were built. Via MiXCR, TCRdb re-called the multiplex PCR reads, giving one row per CDR3 protein. The table has around 250,000 distinct CDR3 sequences, roughly a fifth seen once. The time point is: newly diagnosed GD, antithyroid drugs for less than 3 months. From PBMCs, RNA was extracted and then used to make the TCR library.

The rearrangement links TRBV7-2 to TRBJ2-7; a weak D match, TRBD1 (6 bases). The source material was peripheral blood mononuclear cells (PBMCs), sampled at new diagnosis, from a patient treated with antithyroid drugs. This clonotype was sampled from a female donor with Graves disease. The CDR3 sequence is CASSLVGALICEQYF. The CDR3 DNA sequence: TGTGCCAGCAGCTTAGTGGGGGCCTTAATCTGCGAGCAGTACTTC.